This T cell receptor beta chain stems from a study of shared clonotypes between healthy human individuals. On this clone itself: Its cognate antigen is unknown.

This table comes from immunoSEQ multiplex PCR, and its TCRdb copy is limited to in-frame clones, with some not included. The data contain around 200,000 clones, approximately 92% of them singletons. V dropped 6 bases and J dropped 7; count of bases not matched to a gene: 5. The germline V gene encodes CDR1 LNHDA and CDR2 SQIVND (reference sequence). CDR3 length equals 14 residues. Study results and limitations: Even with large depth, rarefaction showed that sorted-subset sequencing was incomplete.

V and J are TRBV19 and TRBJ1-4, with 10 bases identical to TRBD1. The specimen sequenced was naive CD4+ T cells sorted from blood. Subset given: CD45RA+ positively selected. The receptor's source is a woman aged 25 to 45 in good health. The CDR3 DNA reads TGTGCCAGTAGGATCCGGGACAGGGGTGAAAAACTGTTTTTT. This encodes CASRIRDRGEKLFF.